This entry is about one T cell receptor beta chain. What it binds is not known. The data were taken from a study of cytomegalovirus exposure and HLA in healthy donors. The CDR3 length is 13 residues. Trimming removed 5 bases from V and 4 bases from J, with 11 bases in between. Germline V gene data show CDR1 as KGHSH and CDR2 as LQKENI. Study-level results: Apparent HLA restriction characterized most CMV-associated TCR beta chains in a later analysis. The only immune exposure information that was available was CMV serostatus. A few CMV-associated chains proved CMV antigen-specific in vitro.

A multiplex PCR was run with 60 Vbeta primers and 13 Jbeta primers. TCRdb keeps only in-frame clones here, not all; method: immunoSEQ multiplex PCR. The sample gives tens of thousands of clones, 75% to 90% of which show up once; 9.5% to 13% is in the top ten. The sequencing sample was made of PBMCs. The TCR originated in a woman under 40 in good health and CMV-seropositive. The V call is TRBV18, the J call TRBJ1-1, with D perhaps matching TRBD1 (5 bases). The CDR3 reads CASSARAGTEAFF. The CDR3 DNA follows: TGTGCCAGCTCAGCCAGGGCTGGCACTGAAGCTTTCTTT.